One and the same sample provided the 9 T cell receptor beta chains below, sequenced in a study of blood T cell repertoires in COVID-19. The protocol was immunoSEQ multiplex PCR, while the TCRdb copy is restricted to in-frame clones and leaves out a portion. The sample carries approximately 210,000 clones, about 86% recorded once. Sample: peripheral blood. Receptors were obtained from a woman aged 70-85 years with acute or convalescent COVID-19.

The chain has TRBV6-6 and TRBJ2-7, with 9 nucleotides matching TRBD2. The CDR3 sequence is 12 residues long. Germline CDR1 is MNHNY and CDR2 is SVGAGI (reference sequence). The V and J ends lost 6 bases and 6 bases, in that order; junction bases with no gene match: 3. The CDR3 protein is CASSTAGGEQYF. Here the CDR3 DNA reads TGTGCCAGCAGCACAGCGGGGGGCGAGCAGTACTTC.

Written as DNA, the CDR3 is TGTGCCAGCAGCACCGGGACAGTCGGGGGAAATGAAAAACTGTTTTTT. Translating it yields CASSTGTVGGNEKLFF. The chain recombines TRBV7-9 with TRBJ1-4, with TRBD1 matching over 7 bases. Germline V CDR1 and CDR2: SEHNR, FQNEAQ (reference sequence). V gave up 5 bases and J gave up 5 bases; unmatched junction bases: 11. The CDR3 is 16 residues long. Based on the CDR3 plus reference TRBV7-9 and TRBJ1-4, the full variable domain is DTGVSQNPRHKITKRGQNVTFRCDPISEHNRLYWYRQTLGQGPEFLTYFQNEAQLEKSRLLSDRFSAERPKGSFSTLEIQRTEQGDSAMYLCASSTGTVGGNEKLFFGSGTQLSVL.

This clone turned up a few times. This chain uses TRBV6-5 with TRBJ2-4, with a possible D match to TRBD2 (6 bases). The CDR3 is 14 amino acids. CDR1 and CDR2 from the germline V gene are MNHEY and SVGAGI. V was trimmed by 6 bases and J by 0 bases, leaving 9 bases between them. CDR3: CASSGGLAKNIQYF. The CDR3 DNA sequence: TGTGCCAGCAGCGGGGGTCTAGCCAAAAACATTCAGTACTTC.

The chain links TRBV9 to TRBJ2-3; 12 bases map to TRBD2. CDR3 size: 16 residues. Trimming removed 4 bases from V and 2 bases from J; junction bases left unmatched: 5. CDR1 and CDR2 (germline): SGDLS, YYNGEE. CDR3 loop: CASSFGLAGNTDTQYF. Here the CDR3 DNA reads TGTGCCAGCAGCTTCGGACTAGCGGGGAACACAGATACGCAGTATTTT.

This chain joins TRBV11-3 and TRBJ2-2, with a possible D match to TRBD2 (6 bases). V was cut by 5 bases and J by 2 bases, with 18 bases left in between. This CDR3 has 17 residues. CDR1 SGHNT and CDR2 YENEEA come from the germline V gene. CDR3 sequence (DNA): TGTGCCAGCAGCCGGTTTAGCGGTGTGTTCAACACCGGGGAGCTGTTTTTT. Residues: CASSRFSGVFNTGELFF. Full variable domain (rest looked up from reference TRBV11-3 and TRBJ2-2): EAGVVQSPRYKIIEKKQPVAFWCNPISGHNTLYWYLQNLGQGPELLIRYENEEAVDDSQLPKDRFSAERLKGVDSTLKIQPAELGDSAVYLCASSRFSGVFNTGELFFGEGSRLTVL.

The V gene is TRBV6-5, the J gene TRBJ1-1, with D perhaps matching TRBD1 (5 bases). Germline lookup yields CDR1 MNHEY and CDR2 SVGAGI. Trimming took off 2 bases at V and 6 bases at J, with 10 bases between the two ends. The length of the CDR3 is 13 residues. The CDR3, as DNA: TGTGCCAGCAGTTACAGAAGGGGCTCTGAAGCTTTCTTT. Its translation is CASSYRRGSEAFF.

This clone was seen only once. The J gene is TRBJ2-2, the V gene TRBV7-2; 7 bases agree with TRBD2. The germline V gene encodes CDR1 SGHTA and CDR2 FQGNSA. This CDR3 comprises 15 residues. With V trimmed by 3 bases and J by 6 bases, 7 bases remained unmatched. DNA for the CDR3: TGTGCCAGCAGCTTCGGCGGGAGTGGGGCCGGGGAGCTGTTTTTT. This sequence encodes CASSFGGSGAGELFF.

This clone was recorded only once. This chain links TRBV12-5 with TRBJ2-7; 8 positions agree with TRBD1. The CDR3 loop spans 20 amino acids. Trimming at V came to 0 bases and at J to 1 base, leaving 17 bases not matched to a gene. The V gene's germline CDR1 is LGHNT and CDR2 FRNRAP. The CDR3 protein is CASGLVQGVGALSISYEQYF. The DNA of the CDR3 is TGTGCTAGTGGTTTGGTACAGGGGGTTGGGGCACTTTCAATTTCCTACGAGCAGTACTTC.

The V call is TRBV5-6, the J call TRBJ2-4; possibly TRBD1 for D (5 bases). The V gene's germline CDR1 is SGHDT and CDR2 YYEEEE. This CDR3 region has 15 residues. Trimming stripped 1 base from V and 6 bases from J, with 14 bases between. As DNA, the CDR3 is TGTGCCAGCAGCTTGCCCGGGCAGGGTAGAAACATTCAGTACTTC. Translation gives CASSLPGQGRNIQYF.